Given below is one TCR beta chain in context. The data originate from a study of blood T cell repertoires in COVID-19. Turning to the study itself: The United States, Italy and Spain provided the acute and convalescent COVID-19 samples. T cells, B-cell-depleted T cells, or PBMCs provided the cDNA or gDNA that served as material.

Original handling: Scientists estimated how many nucleated cells there were by amplifying reference gene primers. The protocol was immunoSEQ multiplex PCR, while the TCRdb copy is restricted to in-frame clones and leaves out a portion. D and trimming come from the DNA, and the V and J calls and clone size come from that table. The repertoire includes 85,000 to 100,000 clones, roughly 85% of them detected once, and roughly 30% sits in the top ten. There are 15 residues in the CDR3. The receptor comes from a man aged 50-59 years with active or convalescent COVID-19. The chain carries TRBV21-1 and TRBJ2-7; the table's TRBD1 call for D was not verified on the DNA. TRBV21-1 is noted as a pseudogene. Sequencing was carried out using peripheral blood. CDR3 sequence: CASSKALGTGYEQYF. The CDR3 coding sequence is TGTGCCAGCAGCAAAGCGCTCGGGACAGGGTACGAGCAGTACTTC.